This T cell receptor (beta chain) was captured in a study of T-cell reconstitution after alpha-beta-depleted transplantation in children (dated by TCRdb to the mid-2010s). About the investigation overall: Using TCR repertoire profiling, the study quantitatively followed how T-cell immune reconstitution unfolded in children after TCRalphabeta/CD19-depleted allogeneic hematopoietic cell transplantation. What the authors observed across the whole study: The frequencies of hyperexpanded clones fell over the following months, and after one year, T-cell counts and TCRbeta diversity were mostly attributed to newly produced T cells. Apparently early alphabetaT-cell count recovery about two months after transplant reportedly relied on only several hundred rapidly expanded clones derived from non-depleted graft cells. In some patients, the high TCRbeta diversity seen at day 60 was put down to recipient T cells and intrathymic progenitors that had survived conditioning.

The sample's treatment or condition label, in plain terms: allogeneic hematopoietic cell transplantation with graft depleted of TCRalphabeta T cells and CD19 B cells. The transplant recipients were children given TCRalphabeta/CD19-depleted allogeneic hematopoietic cell grafts. As concerns this clonotype: Its antigen remains unidentified. Nothing much larger sits one base from this clone, and base qualities are not available.

The CDR3 covers 15 residues, taking in both the cysteine and the phenylalanine. Of all the DNA, just the CDR3 is kept, 45 bases in frame from base 1. V gives up 4 bases and J gives up 2 bases, and the segment between their germline ends measures 15 bases. Via the germline V gene, CDR1 is MNHEY and CDR2 SVGEGT. The protocol used for the library was PCR. Sequencing used an Illumina HiSeq 2500. To normalize quantification of the TCRbeta repertoire, the TCR libraries were built with molecular barcoding that relied on unique molecular identifiers. TCRdb itself trimmed the public reads at Q25 with fastp, ran MiXCR and retained productive beta chains. Every CDR3 protein is listed once, alongside the most common genes and DNA of its rows. A total of around 500,000 distinct CDR3 sequences appear in this sample, around 23% of them only once. The ten largest clones add up to 13% to 15% of the sample.

Sequenced here: PBMCs, mostly from graft donor cells, sampled 360 days after TCRalphabeta/CD19-depleted stem cell transplant. This sequence was found in a boy under three years old who had a stem cell transplant for acute myeloid leukemia, so the T cells may come from the graft donor. The chain is encoded by TRBV6-2 or TRBV6-3 joined to TRBJ2-7, and possibly TRBD1, on 5 matching bases. At the DNA level, the sequence is TGTGCCAGCAGTTTTTCGAGCTGGACACCCTACGAGCAGTACTTC. Its protein product is CASSFSSWTPYEQYF.